The 22 T cell receptor beta chains given below trace back to one sample, sequenced in a study of identical twins. A single record per CDR3 protein comes from TCRdb applying MiXCR to the 5' RACE reads. The sample carries roughly 720,000 distinct CDR3 sequences, approximately 18% recorded once. These data also formed part of another study, on T cells expressing NK-cell markers.

The sequenced material came from PBMCs. Receptors originate from a woman younger than 35 in good health.

This clonotype appeared a few times. The chain is built from TRBV7-2 and TRBJ2-2; TRBD1 is a possible D gene (5 bases). Germline lookup yields CDR1 SGHTA and CDR2 FQGNSA. V dropped 1 base and J dropped 6 bases, with 12 bases sitting between them. The CDR3 runs to 15 residues. CDR3 loop: CASSLDWGQAGELFF. As DNA, the CDR3 is TGTGCCAGCAGCTTAGACTGGGGCCAAGCCGGGGAGCTGTTTTTT.

The V gene is TRBV12-3 or TRBV12-4, the J gene TRBJ2-1; D unresolved. Trimming took off 7 bases at V and 0 bases at J, with 16 bases between the two ends. This CDR3 has 16 residues. The CDR3 protein is CASISTVPSSYNEQFF. In DNA form, the CDR3 reads TGTGCCAGCATATCGACCGTTCCGAGCTCCTACAATGAGCAGTTCTTC.

In its sample, this clonotype was seen a few times. The chain combines TRBV11-2 with TRBJ2-1; the D gene is possibly TRBD2 (6 bases). The CDR3 spans 16 residues. V lost 0 bases and J lost 5, with 14 bases in between. Germline loops: CDR1 SGHAT, CDR2 FQNNGV. CDR3 in DNA: TGTGCCAGCAGCTTAGAGGTCGGTGGGGGGAACAATGAGCAGTTCTTC. Translation gives CASSLEVGGGNNEQFF.

The chain recombines TRBV5-1 with TRBJ2-6, with D possibly matching TRBD2 (6 bases). Per the germline V gene, CDR1 is SGHRS and CDR2 is YFSETQ. The V end lost 4 bases, the J end lost 4 bases, and 9 bases lay between the germline ends. This CDR3 is built from 14 residues. CDR3 protein: CASSPAGGANVLTF. The CDR3 DNA is TGCGCCAGCAGCCCCGCGGGAGGGGCCAACGTCCTGACTTTC.

At least ten counts were recorded for this clonotype. The chain employs TRBV5-1 and TRBJ2-1; D possibly matches TRBD1 or TRBD2 (5 bases each). Germline CDR1 reads SGHRS; CDR2 reads YFSETQ. The CDR3 is 14 amino acids. V gave up 1 base and J gave up 5 bases, with 10 bases separating them. The CDR3 DNA is TGCGCCAGCAGCTTGCGGCAGGGAGACAATGAGCAGTTCTTC. It translates to CASSLRQGDNEQFF. Full variable domain (missing parts from reference TRBV5-1 and TRBJ2-1): KAGVTQTPRYLIKTRGQQVTLSCSPISGHRSVSWYQQTPGQGLQFLFEYFSETQRNKGNFPGRFSGRQFSNSRSEMNVSTLELGDSALYLCASSLRQGDNEQFFGPGTRLTVL.

The V call is TRBV5-1, the J call TRBJ1-1; TRBD1 is a possible D gene (5 bases). The ends were cut back, 2 bases at V and 0 bases at J, with 11 bases in the middle. The CDR3 runs 15 residues. Germline V gene lookup returns CDR1 SGHRS and CDR2 YFSETQ. CDR3 amino acids: CASSFGGGMNTEAFF. DNA for the CDR3: TGCGCCAGCAGCTTTGGGGGTGGAATGAACACTGAAGCTTTCTTT.

This clonotype has more than one count but fewer than ten. The chain combines TRBV5-1 with TRBJ2-2; no firm D call. Germline assignment: CDR1 SGHRS and CDR2 YFSETQ. The V and J ends lost 1 base and 1 base respectively, with 8 bases between them. The CDR3 is made up of 15 amino acids. The CDR3 nucleotides are TGCGCCAGCAGCTTGTCACAGTGGAACACCGGGGAGCTGTTTTTT. Its translation is CASSLSQWNTGELFF.

CDR3 nucleotides: TGCGCCAGCAGCCAAGGGCCGGGGACAGATACGCAGTATTTT. Amino acid sequence: CASSQGPGTDTQYF. The V call is TRBV4-1, the J call TRBJ2-3; a weak D match, TRBD2 (5 bases). Germline-derived CDR1 and CDR2 are MGHRA and YSYEKL. CDR3 length: 14 amino acids. Trimming removed 1 base at V and 3 bases at J, with 8 bases between.

This clonotype was seen repeatedly, ten times or more. The chain is built from TRBV5-1 and TRBJ2-3, with D perhaps matching TRBD1 or TRBD2 (5 bases each). Trimming stripped 7 bases from V and 3 bases from J, with 12 bases between. Germline V lookup: CDR1 SGHRS, CDR2 YFSETQ. The CDR3 sequence is 13 residues long. CDR3 DNA sequence: TGCGCCAGCGGGGACGGTGCGACAGATACGCAGTATTTT. As protein: CASGDGATDTQYF.

The chain employs TRBV6-1 and TRBJ1-1, with D unclear. The germline V gene encodes CDR1 MNHNS and CDR2 SASEGT. V dropped 3 bases and J dropped 12 bases, with 11 bases sitting between them. The CDR3 has 11 residues. In nucleotides, the CDR3 is TGTGCCAGCAGTGACCATTTTTGGTCTTTCTTT. The encoded protein is CASSDHFWSFF.

The table lists this clonotype with a few counts. V and J are TRBV5-1 and TRBJ2-5, with 8 bases fitting TRBD2. The length of the CDR3 is 15 residues. CDR1 is SGHRS, CDR2 YFSETQ, per germline. With 4 bases clipped from V and 2 bases from J, the junction kept 7 bases outside the gene matches. The CDR3: CASSRWSSGQETQYF. In nucleotides, the CDR3 is TGCGCCAGCAGCCGCTGGTCTAGCGGGCAAGAGACCCAGTACTTC.

The chain joins TRBV20-1 to TRBJ2-5; a possible D gene is TRBD2 (6 bases). V was pared by 2 bases and J by 4 bases, with 17 bases between. CDR3 size: 15 residues. Looked up from germline, CDR1 is DFQATT and CDR2 is SNEGSKA (reference sequence). The CDR3 bases are TGCAGTGCTAGATACTCGGTACGAGCGGGAGAGACCCAGTACTTC. Translating gives CSARYSVRAGETQYF.

The chain recombines TRBV14 with TRBJ1-1; 12 bases match TRBD1. The germline V gene has CDR1 SGHDN and CDR2 FVKESK. The V segment lost 8 bases and the J segment 3 bases; nucleotides outside the gene matches: 7. This CDR3 contains 15 residues. CDR3 DNA sequence: TGTGCCAGCCTGGGACAGGGGGCTTTGGACACTGAAGCTTTCTTT. It translates to CASLGQGALDTEAFF.

The chain uses TRBV10-3 and TRBJ1-1; maybe TRBD1 (6 bases). This CDR3 is 14 amino acids long. V lost 3 bases to trimming and J lost 4 bases, with 12 bases between them. Germline CDR1 reads ENHRY; CDR2 reads SYGVKD. Here the CDR3 reads CAISDRGWSTEAFF. In DNA form, the CDR3 reads TGTGCCATCAGTGACAGGGGTTGGAGCACTGAAGCTTTCTTT.

This rearrangement joins TRBV6-5 to TRBJ2-1, with 8 bases identical to TRBD1. The J call is uncertain, as TRBJ2-7 better fits the DNA end. The length of the CDR3 is 18 residues. Germline V gene sequence: CDR1 MNHEY, CDR2 SVGAGI. Written as DNA, the CDR3 is TGTGCCAGCAGTTACCCGATTAAGGGACAGGTGTCCTACAATGAGCAGTACTTC. This sequence encodes CASSYPIKGQVSYNEQYF.

This clonotype showed up just a few times. The DNA for the CDR3 is TGCGCCAGCAGACCTGGACAGGCGGACATGAACACTGAAGCTTTCTTT. It translates to CASRPGQADMNTEAFF. This chain uses TRBV5-1 with TRBJ1-1, with 7 bases fitting TRBD1. This CDR3 is 16 amino acids long. The germline V gene has CDR1 SGHRS and CDR2 YFSETQ. J lost 0 bases, V lost 5 bases, and 10 bases had no gene match.

This clonotype has more than one count but fewer than ten. The chain joins TRBV20-1 to TRBJ2-3; D is ambiguous. Trimming shortened V by 6 bases and J by 4 bases, and 17 bases separated the two germline ends. This CDR3 has 14 residues. In germline, CDR1 is DFQATT, CDR2 SNEGSKA (reference sequence). CDR3 region: CSASSATGPDTQYF. The CDR3 DNA reads as TGCAGTGCCTCCTCGGCGACCGGGCCAGATACGCAGTATTTT.

This clonotype occurred a few times. The rearrangement joins TRBV20-1 to TRBJ2-5; 7 bases are a match to TRBD2. This CDR3 contains 12 residues. Looked up from germline, CDR1 is DFQATT and CDR2 is SNEGSKA (reference sequence). V dropped 7 bases and J dropped 4; count of bases not matched to a gene: 6. The CDR3: CSGWGGGETQYF. The DNA of the CDR3 is TGCAGTGGATGGGGGGGAGGAGAGACCCAGTACTTC.

The chain employs TRBV7-2 and TRBJ2-7, with 7 bases aligning to TRBD1. The CDR3 contains 17 residues. Germline trimming cut 4 bases from V and 2 bases from J; bases unmatched to any gene: 14. The germline CDR1 and CDR2 sequences are SGHTA and FQGNSA. The CDR3 DNA sequence: TGTGCCAGCAGCTCCAGGGGGAGAGCGATCAGGCCCTACGAGCAGTACTTC. Translating gives CASSSRGRAIRPYEQYF.

This rearrangement joins TRBV6-2 or TRBV6-3 to TRBJ2-3, with a tentative D call TRBD2 (6 bases). Trimming stripped 10 bases from V and 0 bases from J, with 17 bases between. The CDR3 runs 15 residues. In germline, CDR1 is MNHEY, CDR2 SVGEGT. Here the CDR3 reads CAIGRDLISTDTQYF. The CDR3, as DNA: TGTGCCATAGGGCGGGACTTGATTAGCACAGATACGCAGTATTTT.

This clonotype appeared a few times. The V and J genes are TRBV10-3 and TRBJ2-7; D gene unclear. Germline CDR1 ENHRY, CDR2 SYGVKD. The CDR3 runs to 13 residues. V was trimmed by 5 bases and J by 3 bases, leaving 11 bases between them. For the CDR3, the DNA is TGTGCCATCAGTCCGACCTCTGACTACGAGCAGTACTTC. Amino acid sequence: CAISPTSDYEQYF.

This clonotype has only a few counts. The chain uses TRBV30 and TRBJ2-1; maybe TRBD2 (6 bases). The length of the CDR3 is 11 residues. Germline V gene data show CDR1 as GTSNPN and CDR2 as SVGIG (reference sequence). V lost 4 bases and J lost 9, with 10 bases in between. DNA of the CDR3: TGTGCCTGGACGGGAGATGGTGAGCAGTTCTTC. Amino acids: CAWTGDGEQFF.